This T cell receptor beta chain was captured by sequencing in a study of blood T cell repertoires in COVID-19. Clones were sequenced by immunoSEQ multiplex PCR, and TCRdb holds only the in-frame ones, with some missing. This sample has 250,000 to 350,000 clones, with around four fifths found just once. V shed 0 bases and J shed 7 bases, with 8 bases lying between them. Germline CDR1 KGHDR, CDR2 SFDVKD. This CDR3 has 13 amino acids. This TCR came from a woman aged 45-65 years with acute or convalescent COVID-19. The specimen was peripheral blood. The chain is built from TRBV24-1 and TRBJ1-2; no definite D call. The CDR3: CATSDLGLSGYTF. DNA of the CDR3: TGTGCCACCAGTGATTTGGGTCTATCTGGCTACACCTTC.